This T cell receptor (beta chain) was identified during a study of siplizumab effects on memory and regulatory T cells. Notes on the study in general: In siplizumab cultures, the suppressive function of proliferating Tregs remained unconfirmed.

As to this clone: The target antigen is unknown.

The protocol was immunoSEQ multiplex PCR, while the TCRdb copy is restricted to in-frame clones and leaves out a portion. This sample carries 95,000 to 100,000 clones, around 90% of them seen once, and the ten largest clones take approximately 12%. This receptor was obtained from a human donor in good health. What was sequenced was non-Treg CD4+ T cells sorted from blood.

CDR3 DNA: TGTGCCAGCAGTTACTCGTTGCGACAGGCATATCACACCATATATTTT. This sequence encodes CASSYSLRQAYHTIYF. V is TRBV6-5 and J is TRBJ1-3; tentatively, D is TRBD1 (6 bases). CDR1 MNHEY and CDR2 SVGAGI come from the germline V gene. V was clipped by 0 bases and J by 8 bases, with 17 bases between them. There are 16 residues in the CDR3.